Each of the 5 T cell receptor beta chains below was sequenced from the same sample in a study of T cell repertoires in cytomegalovirus infection. From the reads, TCRdb called clonotypes with MiXCR, one entry per CDR3 protein. Of fewer than 700,000 distinct CDR3 sequences in the sample, roughly 26% were seen once. Sequenced sample: CD8+ T cells from PBMCs. These TCRs come from a human donor in good health (CMV status not recorded). Some clones in this sample may be carry-over from other donors' samples.

The V call is TRBV28, the J call TRBJ2-7; possible D gene TRBD2, 6 bases. Germline-derived CDR1 and CDR2 are MDHEN and SYDVKM. V lost 7 bases, J lost 4 bases, and 14 bases lay in between. This CDR3 contains 13 residues. Here the CDR3 reads CASTLAGQYEQYV. The CDR3 DNA follows: TGTGCCAGCACACTAGCAGGCCAATACGAGCAGTACGTC.

The V gene is TRBV20-1, the J gene TRBJ2-5, with TRBD2 matching over 12 bases. V shed 3 bases and J 2 bases; nucleotides not matched to a gene: 4. This CDR3 region has 15 residues. The germline V gene encodes CDR1 DFQATT and CDR2 SNEGSKA (reference sequence). The CDR3 spells CSARGLAGFQETQYF. Written as DNA, the CDR3 is TGCAGTGCTAGGGGACTAGCGGGCTTTCAAGAGACCCAGTACTTC.

This clonotype was observed a handful of times. The chain has TRBV5-1 and TRBJ1-6; no definite D call. V was shortened by 2 bases and J by 0 bases, with 9 bases between the two germline ends. The CDR3 sequence is 16 residues long. Germline CDR1 reads SGHRS; CDR2 reads YFSETQ. The CDR3 is CASSLNEFSYNSPLHF. CDR3 sequence (DNA): TGCGCCAGCAGCTTAAATGAATTCTCCTATAATTCACCCCTCCACTTT. Filled out from reference TRBV5-1 and TRBJ1-6, the complete variable domain reads KAGVTQTPRYLIKTRGQQVTLSCSPISGHRSVSWYQQTPGQGLQFLFEYFSETQRNKGNFPGRFSGRQFSNSRSEMNVSTLELGDSALYLCASSLNEFSYNSPLHFGNGTRLTVT.

This clonotype was observed many times. This chain uses TRBV7-6 with TRBJ2-2; no clear D. Looked up from germline, CDR1 is SGHVS and CDR2 is FNYEAQ. Trimming cost V 5 bases and J 6 bases, with 13 bases left between them. The CDR3 length is 14 residues. CDR3 bases: TGTGCCAGCAGCACGACTCGAAAAGCCGGGGAGCTGTTTTTT. Residues: CASSTTRKAGELFF.

The chain combines TRBV14 with TRBJ1-2; TRBD1 matches at 9 bases. Per the germline V gene, CDR1 is SGHDN and CDR2 is FVKESK. With 5 bases clipped from V and 8 bases from J, the junction kept 18 bases outside the gene matches. The CDR3 is made up of 17 amino acids. The CDR3 here is CASSSNMWTGERWGYTF. CDR3 DNA: TGTGCCAGCAGCTCTAATATGTGGACAGGGGAGCGATGGGGCTACACCTTC.